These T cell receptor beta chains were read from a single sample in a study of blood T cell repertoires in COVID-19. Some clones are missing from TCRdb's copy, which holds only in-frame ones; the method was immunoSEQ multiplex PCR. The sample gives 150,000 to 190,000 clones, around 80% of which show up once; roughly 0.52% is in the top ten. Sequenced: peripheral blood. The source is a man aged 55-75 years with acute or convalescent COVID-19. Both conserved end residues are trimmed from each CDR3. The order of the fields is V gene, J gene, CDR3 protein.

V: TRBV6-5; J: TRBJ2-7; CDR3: AIGQGYEQY
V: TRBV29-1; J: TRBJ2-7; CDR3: SVPLTVDEQY
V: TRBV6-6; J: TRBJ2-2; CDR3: ASSYNGQGAAGELF
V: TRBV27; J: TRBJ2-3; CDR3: ASSSVLATDTQY
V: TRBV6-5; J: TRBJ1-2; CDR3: ASSQTGIYGYT
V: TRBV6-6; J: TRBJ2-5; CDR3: ASSPLGLATGTQY
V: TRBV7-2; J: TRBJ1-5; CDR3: ASSLAGTGVNQPQH
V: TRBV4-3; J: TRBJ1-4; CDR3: ASSPDWRTNEKLF
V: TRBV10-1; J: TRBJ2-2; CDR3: AGIQGQGVPGELF
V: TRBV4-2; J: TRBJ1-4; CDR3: ASSKGLSNEKLF
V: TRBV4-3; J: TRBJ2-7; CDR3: ASSHRYRDYEQY
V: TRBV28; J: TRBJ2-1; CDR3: ASSSPGLGSHNEQF